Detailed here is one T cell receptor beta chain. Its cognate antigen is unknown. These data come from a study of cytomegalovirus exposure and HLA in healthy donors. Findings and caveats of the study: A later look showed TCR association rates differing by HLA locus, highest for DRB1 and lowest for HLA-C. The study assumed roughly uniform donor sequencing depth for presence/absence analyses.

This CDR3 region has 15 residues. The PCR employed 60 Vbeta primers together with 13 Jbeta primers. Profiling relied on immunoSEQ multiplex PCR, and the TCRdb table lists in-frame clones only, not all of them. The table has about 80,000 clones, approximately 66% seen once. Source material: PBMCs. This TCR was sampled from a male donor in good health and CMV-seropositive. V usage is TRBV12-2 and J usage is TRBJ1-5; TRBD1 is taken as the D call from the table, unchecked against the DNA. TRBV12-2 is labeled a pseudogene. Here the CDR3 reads CASRYTGRLCQPQHF. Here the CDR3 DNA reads TGTGCAAGTCGCTATACAGGTCGTTTATGTCAGCCCCAGCATTTT.